This TCR beta chain derives from a study of T-cell reconstitution after alpha-beta-depleted transplantation in children. Germline CDR1 and CDR2: MNHEY and SMNVEV (reference sequence). Trimming shortened V by 0 bases and J by 6 bases, and 10 bases separated the two germline ends. The CDR3 consists of 14 residues. Unique molecular identifiers were used in preparing the TCRbeta library. In TCRdb, the PCR reads were re-called with MiXCR into one record per CDR3 protein. The data hold 200,000 to 300,000 distinct CDR3 sequences, with more than 10% observed a single time. This clonotype was seen at least ten times.

The source was PBMCs from the stem cell graft donor, collected from the stem cell graft. This rearrangement joins TRBV27 to TRBJ2-3, with D possibly being TRBD1 or TRBD2 (5 bases each). This clonotype originated in a human donor who donated a stem cell graft to a child with acute lymphoblastic leukemia. The CDR3 sequence: CASSLSGAGDTQYF. The CDR3 DNA reads TGTGCCAGCAGTTTATCCGGGGCCGGGGATACGCAGTATTTT.